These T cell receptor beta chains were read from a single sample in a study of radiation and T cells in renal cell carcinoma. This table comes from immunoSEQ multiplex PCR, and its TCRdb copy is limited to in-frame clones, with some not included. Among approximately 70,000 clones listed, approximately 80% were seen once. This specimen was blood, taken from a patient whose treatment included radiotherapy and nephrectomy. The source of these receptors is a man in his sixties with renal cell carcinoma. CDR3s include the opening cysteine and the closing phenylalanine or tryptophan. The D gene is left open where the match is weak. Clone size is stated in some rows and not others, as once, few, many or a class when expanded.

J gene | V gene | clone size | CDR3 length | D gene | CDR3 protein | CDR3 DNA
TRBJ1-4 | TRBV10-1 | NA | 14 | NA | CASSEGQFNEKLFF | TGCGCCAGCAGTGAAGGACAGTTTAATGAAAAACTGTTTTTT
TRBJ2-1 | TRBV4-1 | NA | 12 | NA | CLGGSSYNEQFF | TGCCTAGGAGGGTCCTCCTACAATGAGCAGTTCTTC
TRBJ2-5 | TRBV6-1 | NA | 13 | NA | CASRVASLETQYF | TGTGCCAGCCGGGTGGCATCCCTAGAGACCCAGTACTTC
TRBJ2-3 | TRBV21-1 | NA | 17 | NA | CASSKVASGEKTDTQYF | TGTGCCAGCAGCAAAGTGGCGTCAGGAGAGAAAACAGATACGCAGTATTTT
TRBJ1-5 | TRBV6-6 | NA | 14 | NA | CASSYDNSNQPQHF | TGTGCCAGCAGTTACGATAATAGCAATCAGCCCCAGCATTTT
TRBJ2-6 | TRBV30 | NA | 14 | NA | CAWDQSSGANVLTF | TGTGCCTGGGACCAGAGCTCTGGGGCCAACGTCCTGACTTTC
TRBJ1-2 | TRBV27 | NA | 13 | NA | CASSSAQQYGYTF | TGTGCCAGCAGTTCGGCACAGCAATATGGCTACACCTTC
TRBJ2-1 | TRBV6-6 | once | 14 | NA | CASRPQGLDNEQFF | TGTGCCAGCAGGCCGCAGGGTTTGGACAATGAGCAGTTCTTC
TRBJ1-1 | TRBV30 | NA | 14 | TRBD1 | CAWDRDRGGTEAFF | TGTGCCTGGGATAGGGACAGGGGGGGAACTGAAGCTTTCTTT
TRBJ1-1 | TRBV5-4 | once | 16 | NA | CASSSSRVGVNTEAFF | TGTGCCAGCAGCTCGTCACGGGTAGGAGTGAACACTGAAGCTTTCTTT
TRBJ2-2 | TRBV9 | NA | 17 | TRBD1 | CASSVGGAGTGAGELFF | TGTGCCAGCAGCGTAGGGGGAGCCGGGACAGGAGCCGGGGAGCTGTTTTTT
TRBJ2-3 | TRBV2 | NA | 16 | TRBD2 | CASSEGLAGGTDTQYF | TGTGCCAGCAGTGAGGGACTAGCGGGAGGCACAGATACGCAGTATTTT
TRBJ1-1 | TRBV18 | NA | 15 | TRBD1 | CASSPWDRGDTEAFF | TGTGCCAGCTCACCCTGGGACAGGGGGGACACTGAAGCTTTCTTT
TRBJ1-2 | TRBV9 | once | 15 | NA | CASSVDWLPRYGYTF | TGTGCCAGCAGCGTAGATTGGCTACCTCGCTATGGCTACACCTTC
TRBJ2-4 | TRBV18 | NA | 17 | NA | CASSPRRDIGSKNIQYF | TGTGCCAGCTCACCACGGAGGGACATAGGGTCCAAAAACATTCAGTACTTC
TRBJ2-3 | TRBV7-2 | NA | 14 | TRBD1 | CASSLHQGADTQYF | TGTGCCAGCAGCTTACATCAGGGGGCAGATACGCAGTATTTT
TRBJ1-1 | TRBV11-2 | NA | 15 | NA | CASSLDWGLNTEAFF | TGTGCCAGCAGCTTAGATTGGGGGCTGAACACTGAAGCTTTCTTT
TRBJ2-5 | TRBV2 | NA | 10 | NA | CASLTETQYF | TGTGCCAGCCTCACGGAGACCCAGTACTTC
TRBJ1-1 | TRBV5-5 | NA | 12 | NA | CAIEKMNTEAFF | TGTGCCATAGAAAAGATGAACACTGAAGCTTTCTTT
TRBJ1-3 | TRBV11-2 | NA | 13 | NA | CASSLGAGNTIYF | TGTGCCAGCAGCTTAGGTGCTGGAAACACCATATATTTT
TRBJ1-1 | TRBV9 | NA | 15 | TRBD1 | CASSLGDRPNTEAFF | TGTGCCAGCAGCCTGGGGGACAGACCTAACACTGAAGCTTTCTTT
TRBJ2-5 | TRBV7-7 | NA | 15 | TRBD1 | CASSTTGQYKETQYF | TGTGCCAGCAGCACAACGGGACAGTACAAAGAGACCCAGTACTTC
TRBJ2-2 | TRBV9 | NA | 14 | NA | CASSVQDGTGELFF | TGTGCCAGCAGCGTCCAGGATGGTACCGGGGAGCTGTTTTTT
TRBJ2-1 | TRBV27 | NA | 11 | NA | CASSELDEQFF | TGTGCCAGCAGTGAATTAGATGAGCAGTTCTTC
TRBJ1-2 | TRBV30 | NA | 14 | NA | CAWKSRRSSWGYTF | TGTGCCTGGAAGAGTAGGAGGTCCTCTTGGGGCTACACCTTC
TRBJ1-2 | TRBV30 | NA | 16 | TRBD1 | CAWTRWGQSTNYGYTF | TGTGCCTGGACCAGATGGGGACAGTCTACTAACTATGGCTACACCTTC
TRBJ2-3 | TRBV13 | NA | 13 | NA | CASSVTEADTQYF | TGTGCCAGCAGCGTAACCGAGGCAGATACGCAGTATTTT
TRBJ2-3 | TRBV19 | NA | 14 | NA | CASKPLTSTDTQYF | TGTGCCAGTAAGCCGCTGACTAGCACAGATACGCAGTATTTT
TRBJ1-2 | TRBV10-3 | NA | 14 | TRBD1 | CATLGQGVNYGYTF | TGTGCCACCCTTGGACAGGGGGTTAACTATGGCTACACCTTC
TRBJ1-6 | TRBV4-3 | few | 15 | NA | CASSQDRVGNSPLHF | TGCGCCAGCAGCCAAGATCGCGTTGGGAATTCACCCCTCCACTTT
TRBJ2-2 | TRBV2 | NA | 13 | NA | CASSEPNTGELFF | TGTGCCAGCAGTGAACCAAACACCGGGGAGCTGTTTTTT
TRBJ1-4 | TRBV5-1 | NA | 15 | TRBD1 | CASSLDDRENEKLFF | TGCGCCAGCAGCTTGGACGACAGGGAAAATGAAAAACTGTTTTTT
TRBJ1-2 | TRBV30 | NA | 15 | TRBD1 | CAWILGQAESYGYTF | TGTGCCTGGATCTTGGGACAGGCCGAGTCCTATGGCTACACCTTC
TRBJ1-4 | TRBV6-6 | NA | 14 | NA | CASSRDPRREKLFF | TGTGCCAGCAGCCGGGACCCGAGAAGGGAAAAACTGTTTTTT
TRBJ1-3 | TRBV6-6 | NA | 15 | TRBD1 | CASSRGQGSGNTIYF | TGTGCCAGCAGTAGGGGACAGGGATCCGGAAACACCATATATTTT